This TCR beta chain appears in the sequencing data of a study of OX40 agonist ivuxolimab in advanced cancers. Across the whole study: Patients received ivuxolimab, an intravenous treatment, every 2 weeks at 0.01 to 10 mg/kg.

CDR3 length equals 14 residues. Looked up from germline, CDR1 is SSHAT and CDR2 is FNYEAQ (reference sequence). The table came from immunoSEQ multiplex PCR; TCRdb's copy has only in-frame clones and leaves some out. The sample has approximately 96,000 clones; around 90% are singletons. Study conclusions and caveats: CD4+ T cells averaged fewer expanded clones than CD8+ T cells.

Comment on this clone: The antigen remains undetermined. One end of the junction fails to match germline, which may point to a read error.

The receptor comes from an adult with an advanced solid tumor such as melanoma, head and neck, liver or kidney cancer. Source: CD4+ or CD8+ T cells sorted from blood, taken in a trial of the OX40 agonist ivuxolimab. This rearrangement joins TRBV7-7 to TRBJ2-1, with TRBD2 as a possible D gene (6 bases). The CDR3 sequence: CASSTRLDSDEQFF. The CDR3 bases are TGTGCTAGCAGCACCCGACTAGATTCCGATGAGCAGTTCTTC.